These 31 T cell receptor beta chains came from one sample sequenced in a study of prognosis after radiotherapy for stage I lung cancer. Two-round multiplex PCR on genomic DNA was the method by which TCR beta CDR3 was amplified. Gene-specific TRBV and TRBJ primers were used in PCR round one. TCRdb ran MiXCR on the multiplex PCR reads and lists one entry per CDR3 protein. The sample shows around 59,000 distinct CDR3 sequences, roughly 29% of them seen only once. Specimen: PBMCs, collected before or after stereotactic body radiation therapy (not recorded which). The receptors stem from a donor over 45 with non-small cell lung cancer.

At least ten counts were recorded for this clonotype. This rearrangement joins TRBV12-3 or TRBV12-4 to TRBJ2-3; 7 bases map to TRBD2. V was pared by 5 bases and J by 4 bases, with 9 bases of the junction left unmatched. The CDR3 consists of 15 residues. The CDR3 loop reads CASSPTGGRADTQYF. CDR3 bases: TGTGCCAGCAGTCCAACGGGGGGTCGTGCAGATACGCAGTATTTT.

This clonotype was recorded many times. The CDR3, as DNA: TGTGCCAGCACCCGGCAGGCTGGGGCCAACGTCCTGACTTTC. Translation gives CASTRQAGANVLTF. The genes are TRBV6-1 and TRBJ2-6; D unresolved. In germline, CDR1 is MNHNS, CDR2 SASEGT. This CDR3 has 14 amino acids. V dropped 7 bases and J dropped 2 bases, with 9 bases sitting between them.

This clonotype was picked up many times. The chain is built from TRBV3-1 and TRBJ2-1; possible D gene TRBD1, 6 bases. CDR3 size: 12 residues. The germline CDR1 and CDR2 sequences are LGHDT and YNNKEL (reference sequence). V lost 3 bases to trimming and J lost 9 bases, with 9 bases between them. CDR3 DNA sequence: TGTGCCAGCAGCCAGGTCAGGGGTGAGCAGTTCTTC. Amino acid sequence: CASSQVRGEQFF.

In this sample, this clonotype turned up once. A read error is the likely source, as a far larger clone sits one nucleotide away. J is TRBJ1-1 and V is TRBV6-4, with TRBD1 identical over 9 bases. There are 15 residues in the CDR3. CDR1 and CDR2 (germline): MRHNA, SNTAGT. In DNA form, the CDR3 reads TGTGCCAGCAGTTACTCGACAGGGGGATGGACTGAAGCTTTATTT. This codes for CASSYSTGGWTEALF.

For this clonotype: Since the CDR3 does not end with the conserved phenylalanine or tryptophan, this likely comes from a read error. The chain links TRBV10-2 to TRBJ2-5; 13 nucleotides match TRBD2. CDR1 is WSHSY, CDR2 SAAADI, per germline. V shed 3 bases, J shed 5 bases, and the junction held 9 bases outside the gene matches. This CDR3 is 17 amino acids long. The CDR3 is CASSDPTSGGSVETQYS. DNA for the CDR3: TGCGCCAGCAGTGATCCGACTAGCGGGGGGTCCGTTGAGACCCAGTACTCC.

The table lists this clonotype with many counts. The V gene is TRBV11-2, the J gene TRBJ2-6, with D tentatively TRBD2 (5 bases). This CDR3 comprises 14 residues. Trimming took 8 bases from V and 0 from J, leaving 8 bases between them. Per the germline V gene, CDR1 is SGHAT and CDR2 is FQNNGV. The CDR3 coding sequence is TGTGCCAGCTTTGGGAGCTCTGGGGCCAACGTCCTGACTTTC. Amino acids: CASFGSSGANVLTF.

As for this clonotype: Since a much larger clone is just one base distant, this may be a read error. This sequence joins TRBV5-5 and TRBJ2-1; unclear D gene. Germline V gives CDR1 SGHKS, CDR2 YYEKEE (reference sequence). V lost 5 bases, J lost 2 bases, and 14 bases lay in between. CDR3 size: 15 residues. As DNA, the CDR3 is TGTGCCAGCAGTCCTCAGTTACTCCCCTACAATGAGCAGTTCTTC. It codes for CASSPQLLPYNEQFF.

Many counts were recorded for this clonotype. The rearrangement joins TRBV20-1 to TRBJ2-3, with D perhaps TRBD2 (7 bases). CDR1 DFQATT and CDR2 SNEGSKA come from the germline V gene (reference sequence). Trimming shortened V by 3 bases and J by 3 bases, and 13 bases separated the two germline ends. The CDR3 consists of 14 residues. This CDR3 reads CSARRGGRTDTQYF. The CDR3 nucleotides read TGCAGTGCTAGGAGGGGGGGCCGGACAGATACGCAGTATTTT.

Details on this clonotype: One junction end disagrees with the germline gene, perhaps due to a read error. The chain carries TRBV6-2 or TRBV6-3 and TRBJ1-2; D remains unclear. The CDR3 runs to 14 residues. Germline V gives CDR1 MNHEY, CDR2 SVGEGT. The DNA for the CDR3 is TGTGCCAGCAGTCGCTTGGGTTCTAACTATGGCCACACCTTC. It codes for CASSRLGSNYGHTF.

Remarks on this clonotype: A read error may be the cause here, since a much bigger clone is one base away. This chain connects TRBV7-9 to TRBJ1-1; no definite D call. The ends were cut back, 5 bases at V and 7 bases at J, with 17 bases in the middle. The CDR3 loop spans 14 amino acids. Looked up from germline, CDR1 is SEHNR and CDR2 is FQNEAQ (reference sequence). CDR3 residues: CASSVTKWYSEAFF. The CDR3 nucleotides are TGTGCCAGCAGCGTAACAAAATGGTACAGTGAAGCTTTCTTT.

The chain uses TRBV6-1 and TRBJ2-7; D is uncertain. The CDR3 has 16 residues. V lost 2 bases and J lost 6, with 20 bases in between. Per germline, CDR1 MNHNS and CDR2 SASEGT. CDR3 sequence: CASSEPPSALSSEQYF. DNA for the CDR3: TGTGCCAGCAGTGAACCCCCGTCGGCCCTAAGCTCCGAGCAGTACTTC.

This clonotype was counted ten times or more. V gene TRBV20-1 combines with J gene TRBJ2-5; D remains unclear. Looked up from germline, CDR1 is DFQATT and CDR2 is SNEGSKA (reference sequence). V dropped 6 bases and J dropped 5 bases, with 10 bases sitting between them. This CDR3 is built from 11 residues. Here the CDR3 reads CSAPIYETQYF. CDR3 in DNA: TGCAGTGCCCCTATTTATGAGACCCAGTACTTC.

This clonotype was recorded at least ten times. J is TRBJ2-7 and V is TRBV19; TRBD2 might be the D (6 bases). The CDR3 covers 13 residues. Germline CDR1 LNHDA, CDR2 SQIVND (reference sequence). Trimming pared 2 bases from V and 3 bases from J, leaving 8 bases between. This CDR3 reads CASSIKEGYEQYF. Written as DNA, the CDR3 is TGTGCCAGTAGTATAAAGGAGGGCTACGAGCAGTACTTC.

This clonotype was picked up many times. The chain joins TRBV20-1 to TRBJ2-1, with a tentative D call TRBD2 (6 bases). The V gene lost 6 bases and the J gene lost 3 bases, with 15 bases spanning the gap. CDR3 size: 14 residues. Per the germline V gene, CDR1 is DFQATT and CDR2 is SNEGSKA (reference sequence). In DNA form, the CDR3 reads TGCAGTGCCCCGGGGCTTAGCGGCTACAATGAGCAGTTCTTC. It specifies CSAPGLSGYNEQFF.

This clonotype has at least ten counts. The chain has TRBV7-2 and TRBJ1-2, with 12 bases lining up with TRBD1. The V gene's germline CDR1 is SGHTA and CDR2 FQGNSA. Unmatched junction bases numbered 12, after V lost 4 bases and J lost 6 bases. The length of the CDR3 is 17 residues. For the CDR3, the DNA is TGTGCCAGCAGCTCGCGGGACAGGGGGCTGATTAGGGATGGCTACACCTTC. Translation gives CASSSRDRGLIRDGYTF.

V usage is TRBV6-5 and J usage is TRBJ1-3, with D unclear. CDR1 and CDR2 (germline): MNHEY, SVGAGI. V dropped 4 bases and J dropped 4 bases, with 5 bases sitting between them. CDR3 length: 12 residues. The CDR3, as DNA: TGTGCCAGCAGTTCACACGGAAACACCATATATTTT. It specifies CASSSHGNTIYF.

This clonotype was detected ten times or more. The rearrangement uses TRBV7-6 and TRBJ2-3; D not resolved. Per the germline V gene, CDR1 is SGHVS and CDR2 is FNYEAQ. V lost 5 bases and J lost 2, with 5 bases in between. This CDR3 spans 12 amino acids. The CDR3 region has the DNA TGTGCCAGCAGCCCCAACACAGATACGCAGTATTTT. Translated, it gives CASSPNTDTQYF.

This clonotype was recorded at least ten times. The chain uses TRBV7-8 and TRBJ2-1, with 11 nucleotides matching TRBD2. Germline V gene lookup returns CDR1 SGHVS and CDR2 FQNEAQ. The trim removed 0 bases at V and 7 bases at J, leaving 5 bases unmatched. This CDR3 spans 16 amino acids. CDR3 nucleotides: TGTGCCAGCAGCTTAGCTGGCCTAGCGGGGGGTAATGAGCAGTTCTTC. Its translation: CASSLAGLAGGNEQFF.

The V call is TRBV18, the J call TRBJ1-5; D gene unclear. V lost 4 bases to trimming and J lost 3 bases, with 10 bases between them. Germline V CDR1 and CDR2: KGHSH, LQKENI. CDR3 length equals 14 residues. CDR3 amino acids: CASSQEQLNQPQHF. In DNA form, the CDR3 reads TGTGCCAGCTCACAAGAGCAGCTCAATCAGCCCCAGCATTTT.

This clonotype was observed at least ten times. This chain uses TRBV5-1 with TRBJ1-3; the D is unclear. The V gene lost 0 bases and the J gene lost 0 bases, with 4 bases spanning the gap. CDR1 is SGHRS and CDR2 is YFSETQ in the germline V gene. The CDR3 sequence is 14 residues long. CDR3 bases: TGCGCCAGCAGCTTGGGTGACTCTGGAAACACCATATATTTT. Translated, it gives CASSLGDSGNTIYF.

This clonotype has a count of ten or more. The chain joins TRBV30 to TRBJ1-2, with D perhaps matching TRBD1 (6 bases). CDR3 length: 14 amino acids. V was pared by 3 bases and J by 2 bases, with 13 bases between. Germline values: CDR1 GTSNPN, CDR2 SVGIG (reference sequence). For the CDR3, the DNA is TGTGCCTGGAGGGAAACAGGGCTCAACTATGGCTACACCTTC. This translates into CAWRETGLNYGYTF.

This clonotype showed up many times. This chain uses TRBV6-1 with TRBJ1-2, with a tentative D call TRBD1 (5 bases). Per the germline V gene, CDR1 is MNHNS and CDR2 is SASEGT. This CDR3 is 13 amino acids long. Trimming removed 6 bases at V and 5 bases at J, with 13 bases between. CDR3 sequence: CASSLKAGYGYTF. The CDR3 DNA sequence: TGTGCCAGCAGCCTAAAGGCAGGGTATGGCTACACCTTC.

This clonotype was found many times. V gene TRBV11-1 combines with J gene TRBJ2-5; the D gene is possibly TRBD2 (5 bases). V gave up 5 bases and J gave up 0 bases, with 10 bases separating them. This CDR3 region has 14 residues. CDR1 and CDR2 (germline): SGHAT, FQDESV (reference sequence). The CDR3 sequence is CASSPATNQETQYF. The CDR3, as DNA: TGTGCCAGCAGCCCCGCGACTAACCAAGAGACCCAGTACTTC.

This clonotype was seen repeatedly, ten times or more. The chain employs TRBV14 and TRBJ2-7, with 11 bases aligning to TRBD2. The CDR3 covers 16 residues. Germline CDR1 reads SGHDN; CDR2 reads FVKESK. Unmatched junction bases numbered 5, after V lost 4 bases and J lost 0 bases. The CDR3 DNA is TGTGCCAGCAGCCCGGGGACTAGCGGATTCTCCTACGAGCAGTACTTC. Amino acids: CASSPGTSGFSYEQYF.

As regards this clonotype: A read error may explain this, as a much larger clone is one base away. This chain joins TRBV19 and TRBJ1-1; a weak D match, TRBD1 (5 bases). The CDR3 has 18 amino acids. The germline V gene encodes CDR1 LNHDA and CDR2 SQIVND (reference sequence). CDR3 DNA: TGTGCCGGTAGACCCTGGGGGTTCATGGGACGCTTGAACACTGAAGCTTTCTTT. It yields the protein CAGRPWGFMGRLNTEAFF.

As for this clonotype: A far larger clone is a single base away, which makes a read error likely. This chain joins TRBV6-2 or TRBV6-3 and TRBJ2-5, with a tentative D call TRBD2 (5 bases). Trimming removed 6 bases from V and 5 bases from J, with 16 bases in between. The CDR3 is 14 residues long. Germline lookup yields CDR1 MNHEY and CDR2 SVGEGT. Here the CDR3 reads CASRGRAGTETQYF. The CDR3 nucleotides read TGTGCCAGCAGAGGGCGGGCTGGTACGGAGACCCAGTACTTC.

On this clonotype itself: A single base separates this from a much larger clone, so it may be a read error. CDR3 loop: CASSRGSQETRYF. In nucleotides, the CDR3 is TGTGCCAGCAGCCGAGGAAGCCAAGAGACCCGGTACTTC. V gene TRBV5-5 combines with J gene TRBJ2-5; D is unresolved. CDR1 SGHKS and CDR2 YYEKEE come from the germline V gene (reference sequence). This CDR3 region has 13 residues. The full variable domain, its missing parts supplied by reference TRBV5-5 and TRBJ2-5, is DAGVTQSPTHLIKTRGQQVTLRCSPISGHKSVSWYQQVLGQGPQFIFQYYEKEERGRGNFPDRFSARQFPNYSSELNVNALLLGDSALYLCASSRGSQETRYFGPGTRLLVL.

This clonotype was observed at least ten times. The V and J genes are TRBV12-3 or TRBV12-4 and TRBJ1-6, with D possibly TRBD1 on 5 matching bases. The V end lost 6 bases, the J end lost 13 bases, and 10 bases lay between the germline ends. The CDR3 extends over 11 amino acids. The CDR3 nucleotides read TGTGCCAGCAGCACCCGGGGGCCCCTCCACTTT. This translates into CASSTRGPLHF.

This clonotype was observed at least ten times. This chain connects TRBV6-4 to TRBJ1-2, with 10 bases that match TRBD1. This CDR3 region has 15 residues. The germline gives CDR1 MRHNA, CDR2 SNTAGT. Trimming took 6 bases from V and 5 from J; bases not matched to a gene: 9. The DNA of the CDR3 is TGTGCCAGCAGGTCGAGGGACAGGGGTTTTTATGGCTACACCTTC. Translation gives CASRSRDRGFYGYTF.

This clonotype has ten or more counts. The gene calls are TRBV4-1 and TRBJ1-1; no firm D call. With 1 base removed from V and 6 bases from J, the gap between germline ends came to 9 bases. The CDR3 is 13 residues long. CDR1 and CDR2 from the germline V gene are MGHRA and YSYEKL. CDR3 coding DNA: TGCGCCAGCAGCCAAGCGGAAAGGGCTGAAGCTTTCTTT. Protein sequence: CASSQAERAEAFF.

This clonotype was counted many times. The chain has TRBV27 and TRBJ1-2, with D hard to call. The CDR3 runs to 14 residues. Trimming removed 5 bases from V and 4 bases from J, with 14 bases in between. The germline V gene has CDR1 MNHEY and CDR2 SMNVEV (reference sequence). The CDR3 region has the DNA TGTGCCAGCAGTCCCAGTGGCTGGGCCTATGGCTACACCTTC. Amino acids: CASSPSGWAYGYTF.